The sequence of this T cell receptor beta chain was determined in a study of T cells in Graves' hyperthyroidism and ophthalmopathy. Whole-study results and caveats: In the analysis, a 13 V-J model separated ophthalmopathy from stable hyperthyroidism. Ophthalmopathy, which appeared later, was predicted by the model a median 6.5 months before onset. Researchers found most expanded thyroid clonotypes above 0.001 in blood as well.

Investigators excluded patients with uncontrolled infection, other autoimmune disease, pregnancy or lactation. RNA transcripts were the template for amplifying TCR beta CDR3 regions. During a first-round RT-PCR of the TCR CDR3, the HTBI primer set was used. TCRdb ran MiXCR on the multiplex PCR reads and lists one entry per CDR3 protein. The sample lists about 380,000 distinct CDR3 sequences; over 11% were seen once. This clonotype was detected many times. No antigen is known for it. With 7 bases removed from V and 0 bases from J, the gap between germline ends came to 21 bases. This CDR3 is 17 amino acids long. Germline values: CDR1 MDHEN, CDR2 SYDVKM.

Specimen: blood. The sequence was obtained from a woman aged 60-70 years with Graves' hyperthyroidism. The genes are TRBV28 and TRBJ1-1; perhaps TRBD1 as D (5 bases). CDR3 amino acids: CASINTLGHHMNTEAFF. CDR3 nucleotide sequence: TGTGCCAGCATTAACACACTAGGACACCACATGAACACTGAAGCTTTCTTT.